This TCR beta chain is from a study of persistence of HIV-infected CD4 T cells. Study background: Multiple blood draws of up to roughly 200 mL, except a couple of donors with single leukapheresis.

About this clone: Its antigen is unidentified.

The immunoSEQ assay was version 4, run in survey mode. Using immunoSEQ multiplex PCR, the repertoire was profiled, and TCRdb retains in-frame clones only, with some absent. The sample has 40,000 or so clones; roughly nine tenths are singletons. Anti-CD3/anti-CD28 beads served as a nonspecific positive control stimulus. Sorting of responding CD4+ T cells relied on upregulated CD40 ligand together with CD69. V dropped 2 bases and J dropped 8 bases, with 15 bases sitting between them. From germline, CDR1 is MNHNS and CDR2 SASEGT. The CDR3 sequence is 15 residues long. Source: CD4+ T cells sorted from PBMCs after roughly 18-hour stimulation, taken from a patient who received antiretroviral therapy. The chain couples TRBV6-1 to TRBJ1-4, with D hard to call. The origin of this receptor is an adult man with HIV who was CMV-seropositive. CDR3 bases: TGTGCCAGCAGTGAAATGGTTTCGTTTGAGGAAAAACTGTTTTTT. As protein: CASSEMVSFEEKLFF.